This TCR beta chain stems from a study of shared clonotypes between healthy human individuals. Using immunoSEQ multiplex PCR, the repertoire was profiled, and TCRdb retains in-frame clones only, with some absent. The sample gives around 2.1 million clones, more than 85% of which show up once; around 1.7% is in the top ten. This clone has a single count. The naive CD8 subset, CD45RO-negative cells positively selected for CCR7, excluded terminally differentiated effector memory CD45RA+ cells. The ends lost 6 bases at V and 0 bases at J; junction bases unmatched: 4. CDR1 and CDR2 (germline): MNHEY, SMNVEV (reference sequence). The CDR3 totals 14 residues.

This rearrangement joins TRBV27 to TRBJ2-7; 8 bases match TRBD1. The sequencing sample was made of naive CD8+ T cells from PBMCs. This receptor was identified in a man between 18 and 35 years old in good health. Some clones in this sample may be carry-over from other donors' samples. CDR3 bases: TGTGCCAGCAGCGACAGGGGCCCCTCCTACGAGCAGTACTTC. Translated: CASSDRGPSYEQYF.